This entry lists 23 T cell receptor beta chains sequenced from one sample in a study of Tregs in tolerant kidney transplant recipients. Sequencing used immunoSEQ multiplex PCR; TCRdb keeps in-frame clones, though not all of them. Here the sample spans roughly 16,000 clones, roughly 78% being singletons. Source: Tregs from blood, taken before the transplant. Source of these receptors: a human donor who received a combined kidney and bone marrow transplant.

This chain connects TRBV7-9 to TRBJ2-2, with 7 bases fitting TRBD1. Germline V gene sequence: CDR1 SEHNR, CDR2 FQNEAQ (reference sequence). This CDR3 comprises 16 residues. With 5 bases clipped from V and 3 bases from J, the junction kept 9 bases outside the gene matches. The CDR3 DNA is TGTGCCAGCAGCGCCCCGACAGGGCATCACACCGGGGAGCTGTTTTTT. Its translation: CASSAPTGHHTGELFF.

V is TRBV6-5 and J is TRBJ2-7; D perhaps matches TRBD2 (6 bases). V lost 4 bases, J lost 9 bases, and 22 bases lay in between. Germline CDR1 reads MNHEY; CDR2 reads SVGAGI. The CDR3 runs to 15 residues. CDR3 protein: CASSSDGGTASWQYF. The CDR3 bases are TGTGCCAGCAGTTCCGACGGCGGGACCGCCTCGTGGCAGTACTTC.

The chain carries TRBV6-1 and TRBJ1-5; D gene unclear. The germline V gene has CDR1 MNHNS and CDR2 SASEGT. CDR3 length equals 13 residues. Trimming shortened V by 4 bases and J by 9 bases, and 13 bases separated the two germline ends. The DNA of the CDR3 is TGTGCCAGCAGTGTCGACACGGAGGGGCCCCAGCATTTT. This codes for CASSVDTEGPQHF.

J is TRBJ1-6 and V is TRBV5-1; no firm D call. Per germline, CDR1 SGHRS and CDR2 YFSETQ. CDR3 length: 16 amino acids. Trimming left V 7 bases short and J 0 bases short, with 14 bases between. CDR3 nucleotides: TGCGCCAGCGCCAAGATGGCCCTCTCCTATAATTCACCCCTCCACTTT. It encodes CASAKMALSYNSPLHF.

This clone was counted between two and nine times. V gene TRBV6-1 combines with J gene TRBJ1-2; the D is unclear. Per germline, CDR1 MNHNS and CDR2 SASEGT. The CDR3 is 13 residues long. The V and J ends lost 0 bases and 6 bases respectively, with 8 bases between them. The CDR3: CASSEAPEDGYTF. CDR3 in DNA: TGTGCCAGCAGTGAAGCTCCAGAGGATGGCTACACCTTC.

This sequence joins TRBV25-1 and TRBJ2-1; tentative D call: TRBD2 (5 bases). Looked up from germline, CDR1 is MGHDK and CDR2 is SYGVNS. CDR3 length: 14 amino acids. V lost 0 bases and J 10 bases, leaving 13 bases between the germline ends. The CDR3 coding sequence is TGTGCCAGCAGTGAATATGGTGACGGGGAGGAGCAGTTCTTC. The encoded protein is CASSEYGDGEEQFF.

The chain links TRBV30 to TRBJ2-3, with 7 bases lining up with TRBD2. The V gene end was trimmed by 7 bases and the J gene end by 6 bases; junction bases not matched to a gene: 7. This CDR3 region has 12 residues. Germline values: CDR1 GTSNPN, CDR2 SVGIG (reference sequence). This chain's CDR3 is CASGEGIDTQYF. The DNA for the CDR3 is TGTGCCTCCGGGGAGGGGATCGATACGCAGTATTTT. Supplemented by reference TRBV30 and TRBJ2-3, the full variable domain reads SQTIHQWPATLVQPVGSPLSLECTVEGTSNPNLYWYRQAAGRGLQLLFYSVGIGQISSEVPQNLSASRPQDRQFILSSKKLLLSDSGFYLCASGEGIDTQYFGPGTRLTVL.

The CDR3 region has the DNA TGTGCCAGCAGCGTAGGGGGGGCTGGGGCCAACGTCCTGACTTTC. Translated, it gives CASSVGGAGANVLTF. The chain joins TRBV9 to TRBJ2-6, with D possibly matching TRBD2 (6 bases). V lost 0 bases and J lost 2, with 6 bases in between. Per the germline V gene, CDR1 is SGDLS and CDR2 is YYNGEE. The CDR3 totals 15 residues.

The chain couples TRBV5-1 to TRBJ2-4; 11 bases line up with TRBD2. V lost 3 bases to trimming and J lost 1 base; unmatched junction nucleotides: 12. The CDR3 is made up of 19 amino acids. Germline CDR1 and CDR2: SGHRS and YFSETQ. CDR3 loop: CASSSLVAGGLEAKNIQYF. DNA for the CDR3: TGCGCCAGCAGCTCATTGGTAGCGGGGGGGCTTGAGGCCAAAAACATTCAGTACTTC.

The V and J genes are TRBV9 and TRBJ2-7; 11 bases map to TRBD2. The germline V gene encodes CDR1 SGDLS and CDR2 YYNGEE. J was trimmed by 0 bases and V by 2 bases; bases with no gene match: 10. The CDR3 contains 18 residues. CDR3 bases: TGTGCCAGCAGCGTCCAGCTAGCGGGAGGCCCCAGCTCCTACGAGCAGTACTTC. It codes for CASSVQLAGGPSSYEQYF.

This chain's CDR3 is CASSQGAGVQYF. The CDR3, as DNA: TGTGCTAGTTCCCAGGGGGCAGGGGTTCAGTACTTC. The chain uses TRBV12-5 and TRBJ2-4, with 8 bases that match TRBD1. CDR1 is LGHNT and CDR2 is FRNRAP in the germline V gene. The CDR3 spans 12 residues. Trimming removed 8 bases from V and 11 bases from J; junction bases left unmatched: 8.

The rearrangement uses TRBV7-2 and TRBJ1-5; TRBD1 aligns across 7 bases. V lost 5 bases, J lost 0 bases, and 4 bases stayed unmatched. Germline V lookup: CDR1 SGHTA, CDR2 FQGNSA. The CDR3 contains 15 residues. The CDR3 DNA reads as TGTGCCAGCAGCCCTCGACAGGGTAGCAATCAGCCCCAGCATTTT. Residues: CASSPRQGSNQPQHF.

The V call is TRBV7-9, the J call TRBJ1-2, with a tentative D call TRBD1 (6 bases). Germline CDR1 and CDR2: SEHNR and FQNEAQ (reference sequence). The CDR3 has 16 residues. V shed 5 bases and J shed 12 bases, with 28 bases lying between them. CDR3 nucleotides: TGTGCCAGCAGCCGGCGGGGGGCCTTCGTTTCTAGGGAGCACACCTTC. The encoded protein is CASSRRGAFVSREHTF.

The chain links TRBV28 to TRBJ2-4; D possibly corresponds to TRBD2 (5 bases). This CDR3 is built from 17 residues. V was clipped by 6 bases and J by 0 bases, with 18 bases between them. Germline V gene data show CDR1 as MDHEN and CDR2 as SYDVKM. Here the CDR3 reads CASRSLQAVLAKNIQYF. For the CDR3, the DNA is TGTGCCAGCAGATCGCTGCAAGCGGTACTAGCCAAAAACATTCAGTACTTC.

CDR3 in amino acids: CASSPKLAGWGNEQFF. The CDR3 bases are TGCGCCAGCAGTCCCAAATTAGCGGGATGGGGAAATGAGCAGTTCTTC. The rearrangement links TRBV4-3 to TRBJ2-1; the match to TRBD2 covers 8 bases. Germline CDR1 reads LGHNA; CDR2 reads YSLEER. V was clipped by 6 bases and J by 7 bases; unmatched bases: 14. The CDR3 is 16 amino acids.

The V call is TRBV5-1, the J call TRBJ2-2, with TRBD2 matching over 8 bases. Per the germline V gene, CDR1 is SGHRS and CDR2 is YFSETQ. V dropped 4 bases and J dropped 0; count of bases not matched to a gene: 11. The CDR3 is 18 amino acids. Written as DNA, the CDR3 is TGCGCCAGCAGCCGCCAAAGCGGGGGACTCGCGAACACCGGGGAGCTGTTTTTT. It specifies CASSRQSGGLANTGELFF.

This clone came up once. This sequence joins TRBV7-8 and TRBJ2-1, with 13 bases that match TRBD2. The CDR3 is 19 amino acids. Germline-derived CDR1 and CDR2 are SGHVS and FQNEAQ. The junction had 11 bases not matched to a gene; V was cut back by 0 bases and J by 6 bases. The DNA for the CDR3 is TGTGCCAGCAGCTTAGCAGGGCCGGGACTAGCGGGACGGGCCAATGAGCAGTTCTTC. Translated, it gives CASSLAGPGLAGRANEQFF.

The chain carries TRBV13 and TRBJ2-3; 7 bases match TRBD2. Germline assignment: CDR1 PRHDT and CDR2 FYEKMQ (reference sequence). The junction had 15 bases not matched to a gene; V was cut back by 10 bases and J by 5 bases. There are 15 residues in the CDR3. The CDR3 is CATNPRSLAIDTQYF. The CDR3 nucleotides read TGTGCCACCAATCCCCGGTCACTAGCGATAGATACGCAGTATTTT.

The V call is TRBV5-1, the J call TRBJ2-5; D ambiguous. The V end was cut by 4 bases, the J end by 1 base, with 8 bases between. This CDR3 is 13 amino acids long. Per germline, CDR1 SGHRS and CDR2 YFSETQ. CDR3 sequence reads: CASSSDRQETQYF. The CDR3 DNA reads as TGCGCCAGCAGCAGCGACCGCCAAGAGACCCAGTACTTC.

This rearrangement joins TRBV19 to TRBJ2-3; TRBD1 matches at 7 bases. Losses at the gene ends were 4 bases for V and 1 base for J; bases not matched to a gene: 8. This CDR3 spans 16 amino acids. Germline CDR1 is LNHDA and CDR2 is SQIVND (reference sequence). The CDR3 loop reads CASSNDRVLGTDTQYF. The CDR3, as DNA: TGTGCCAGTAGTAACGACAGGGTCTTAGGCACAGATACGCAGTATTTT.

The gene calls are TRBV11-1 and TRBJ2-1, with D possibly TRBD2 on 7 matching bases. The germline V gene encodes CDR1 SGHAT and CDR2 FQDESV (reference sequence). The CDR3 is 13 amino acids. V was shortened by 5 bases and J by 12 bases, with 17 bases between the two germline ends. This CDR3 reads CASSHYSGGGQFF. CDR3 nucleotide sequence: TGTGCCAGCAGCCACTACTCGGGGGGCGGGCAGTTCTTC.

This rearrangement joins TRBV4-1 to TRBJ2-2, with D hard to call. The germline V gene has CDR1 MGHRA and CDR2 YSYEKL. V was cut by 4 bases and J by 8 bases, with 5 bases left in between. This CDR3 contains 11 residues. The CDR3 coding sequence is TGCGCCAGCAGCCCTTCGGGGGAGCTGTTTTTT. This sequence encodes CASSPSGELFF.

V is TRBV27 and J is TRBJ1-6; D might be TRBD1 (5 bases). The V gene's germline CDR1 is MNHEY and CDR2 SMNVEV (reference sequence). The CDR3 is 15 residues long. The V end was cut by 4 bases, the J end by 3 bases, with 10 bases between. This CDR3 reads CASSYGARYNSPLHF. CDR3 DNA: TGTGCCAGCAGTTATGGGGCTCGCTATAATTCACCCCTCCACTTT.